The clone carrying this T cell receptor beta chain was seen only a few times. Its antigen remains unidentified. Because the CDR3's place on the DNA is in doubt, the DNA is left out and the CDR3 is given as listed by TCRdb. The data were obtained in a study of cytomegalovirus exposure and HLA in healthy donors. Germline loops: CDR1 SQVTM, CDR2 ANQGSEA. The CDR3 region is 14 residues in length, termini included. Use of 60 Vbeta and 13 Jbeta primers characterized the PCR. Generated by immunoSEQ multiplex PCR, the TCRdb table keeps only in-frame clones and is missing some. The sample shows 60,000 to 75,000 clones, 55% to 80% of them seen only once. Whole-study results and caveats: In presence/absence analyses, roughly uniform sequencing depth across donors was assumed. Later, an analysis found that common viral pathogens appeared to be linked with several of the most significant clusters.

The sequenced sample consisted of PBMCs. The receptor was derived from a woman in her fifties or sixties in good health and CMV-seronegative. The chain recombines TRBV29-1 with TRBJ1-1. This chain's CDR3 is CSVDWGGWGNGTFF.